These 24 T cell receptor beta chains were all obtained from the same sample, sequenced in a study of blood T cell repertoires in COVID-19. The repertoire was sequenced with immunoSEQ multiplex PCR; TCRdb's copy has only in-frame clones and lacks some. The table has about 180,000 clones, 88% seen once. The sample taken for sequencing was PBMCs or T cells enriched from blood (not recorded which). All receptors come from a woman aged 18-30 years who had recovered from COVID-19.

This clone was recorded only once. J is TRBJ1-5 and V is TRBV19; 10 bases match TRBD1. Trimming removed 10 bases from V and 6 bases from J; junction bases left unmatched: 6. The CDR3 is 13 residues long. Germline CDR1 reads LNHDA; CDR2 reads SQIVND (reference sequence). CDR3 DNA: TGTGCCACCTCCGGGACAGGGGCTCAGCCCCAGCATTTT. This encodes CATSGTGAQPQHF.

This clone was seen once. In nucleotides, the CDR3 is TGTGCCAGCAAAGGTAGCGGTAACACCGGGGAGCTGTTTTTT. It encodes CASKGSGNTGELFF. The rearrangement joins TRBV2 to TRBJ2-2, with a weak D call TRBD2 (6 bases). The CDR3 is 14 residues long. Trimming removed 7 bases at V and 2 bases at J, with 11 bases between. In germline, CDR1 is SNHLY, CDR2 FYNNEI.

Here the CDR3 reads CAWTYAGTSGYNEQFF. The CDR3 DNA follows: TGTGCCTGGACCTATGCCGGGACTAGCGGCTACAATGAGCAGTTCTTC. This chain links TRBV30 with TRBJ2-1, with 11 bases that match TRBD2. The V and J ends lost 4 bases and 3 bases, in that order; junction bases with no gene match: 8. The CDR3 length is 16 residues. Germline-derived CDR1 and CDR2 are GTSNPN and SVGIG (reference sequence).

V usage is TRBV18 and J usage is TRBJ1-1, with 7 bases matching TRBD1. CDR1 is KGHSH and CDR2 is LQKENI in the germline V gene. The CDR3 sequence is 15 residues long. The junction had 8 bases not matched to a gene; V was cut back by 6 bases and J by 1 base. CDR3 amino acids: CASSFSGTENTEAFF. The CDR3 DNA is TGTGCCAGCTCGTTCTCCGGGACAGAGAACACTGAAGCTTTCTTT.

The chain has TRBV2 and TRBJ2-7; TRBD2 matches at 8 bases. Germline CDR1 reads SNHLY; CDR2 reads FYNNEI. J was trimmed by 3 bases and V by 3 bases; bases with no gene match: 7. This CDR3 is built from 15 residues. The CDR3 spells CASSEGREVGYEQYF. In DNA form, the CDR3 reads TGTGCCAGCAGTGAGGGGCGGGAGGTGGGCTACGAGCAGTACTTC.

The rearrangement links TRBV5-4 to TRBJ1-2, with 9 nucleotides matching TRBD1. The germline CDR1 and CDR2 sequences are SGHNT and YYREEE (reference sequence). The CDR3 covers 17 residues. V lost 4 bases, J lost 3 bases, and 13 bases stayed unmatched. The CDR3 reads CASSPSIQGARYYGYTF. The CDR3 DNA sequence: TGTGCCAGCAGCCCCAGCATACAGGGGGCGCGTTACTATGGCTACACCTTC.

This clone was counted many times. The J gene is TRBJ2-1, the V gene TRBV27, with D maybe TRBD2 (5 bases). Trimming took off 6 bases at V and 9 bases at J, with 18 bases between the two ends. This CDR3 is built from 14 residues. Germline CDR1 reads MNHEY; CDR2 reads SMNVEV (reference sequence). The CDR3 is CASRLNGNPGEQFF. CDR3 in DNA: TGTGCCAGCAGATTAAACGGGAACCCTGGTGAGCAGTTCTTC.

J is TRBJ1-2 and V is TRBV28; TRBD1 aligns across 11 bases. Germline values: CDR1 MDHEN, CDR2 SYDVKM. The CDR3 spans 13 residues. V shed 3 bases and J 11 bases; nucleotides not matched to a gene: 5. The CDR3 loop reads CASSLRDRGLYTF. CDR3 coding DNA: TGTGCCAGCAGTTTGAGGGACAGGGGGTTATACACCTTC.

The chain couples TRBV2 to TRBJ2-7, with a weak D call TRBD2 (6 bases). Germline V lookup: CDR1 SNHLY, CDR2 FYNNEI. V dropped 10 bases and J dropped 2 bases, with 12 bases sitting between them. CDR3 size: 12 residues. CDR3 amino acids: CATGTLTYEQYF. The CDR3 DNA reads as TGTGCCACCGGGACTCTGACCTACGAGCAGTACTTC.

This clone was recorded many times. This sequence joins TRBV7-6 and TRBJ1-6, with no clear D. Germline CDR1 and CDR2: SGHVS and FNYEAQ. The CDR3 runs to 14 residues. V lost 1 base to trimming and J lost 7 bases, with 8 bases between them. The CDR3, as DNA: TGTGCCAGCAGCTTAGGGGCCCCAAATTCACCCCTCCACTTT. This gives the protein CASSLGAPNSPLHF.

This clone came up once. The rearrangement uses TRBV4-1 and TRBJ2-5, with 8 positions matching TRBD1. The CDR3 extends over 15 amino acids. CDR1 and CDR2 from the germline V gene are MGHRA and YSYEKL. The V gene end was trimmed by 0 bases and the J gene end by 9 bases; junction bases not matched to a gene: 9. The DNA for the CDR3 is TGCGCCAGCAGCCAAGATTCAGGACAGGGATTTCCCCAGTACTTC. The encoded protein is CASSQDSGQGFPQYF.

This chain uses TRBV5-1 with TRBJ2-2; 8 bases fit TRBD1. In germline, CDR1 is SGHRS, CDR2 YFSETQ. V dropped 3 bases and J dropped 8; count of bases not matched to a gene: 6. The CDR3 is 14 amino acids. CDR3: CASSSPGGYGELFF. CDR3 DNA: TGCGCCAGCAGCTCACCAGGGGGCTATGGGGAGCTGTTTTTT. The complete variable domain, with remaining parts taken from reference TRBV5-1 and TRBJ2-2, reads KAGVTQTPRYLIKTRGQQVTLSCSPISGHRSVSWYQQTPGQGLQFLFEYFSETQRNKGNFPGRFSGRQFSNSRSEMNVSTLELGDSALYLCASSSPGGYGELFFGEGSRLTVL.

The chain combines TRBV7-2 with TRBJ1-2; TRBD1 matches 9 bases. CDR3 size: 16 residues. CDR1 is SGHTA, CDR2 FQGNSA, per germline. V was clipped by 1 base and J by 2 bases; unmatched bases: 5. CDR3 bases: TGTGCCAGCAGCTTAGGTCCCGGGACAGGGAACTATGGCTACACCTTC. This codes for CASSLGPGTGNYGYTF.

This clone occurred once. The chain employs TRBV28 and TRBJ2-7, with D uncertain. CDR3 length: 12 amino acids. Trimming left V 6 bases short and J 6 bases short, with 12 bases between. Germline assignment: CDR1 MDHEN and CDR2 SYDVKM. The CDR3 bases are TGTGCCAGCAGCTTGTGGGCCCGCGAGCAGTACTTC. It is translated as CASSLWAREQYF. The whole variable domain, remainder taken from reference TRBV28 and TRBJ2-7, is DVKVTQSSRYLVKRTGEKVFLECVQDMDHENMFWYRQDPGLGLRLIYFSYDVKMKEKGDIPEGYSVSREKKERFSLILESASTNQTSMYLCASSLWAREQYFGPGTRLTVT.

In its sample, this clone was seen a few times. In DNA form, the CDR3 reads TGTGCCATCAGTGGCTCCCCGCGGGATTTGCCCTACAATGAGCAGTTCTTC. Residues: CAISGSPRDLPYNEQFF. The rearrangement joins TRBV10-3 to TRBJ2-1; weak D call: TRBD2 (6 bases). CDR3 length: 17 residues. V shed 4 bases and J shed 2 bases, with 18 bases lying between them. Germline V lookup: CDR1 ENHRY, CDR2 SYGVKD.

V is TRBV5-8 and J is TRBJ1-1; 8 bases align to TRBD1. This CDR3 contains 13 residues. Germline lookup yields CDR1 SGHTS and CDR2 YDEGEE. With V trimmed by 1 base and J by 6 bases, 2 bases remained unmatched. DNA for the CDR3: TGTGCCAGCAGCTTGCAGGGGGCGTCTGAAGCTTTCTTT. It encodes CASSLQGASEAFF.

V is TRBV6-5 and J is TRBJ1-5; 8 bases align to TRBD1. CDR1 and CDR2 from the germline V gene are MNHEY and SVGAGI. The CDR3 runs to 13 residues. The ends lost 6 bases at V and 6 bases at J; junction bases unmatched: 4. Here the CDR3 reads CASSRTGTQPQHF. As DNA, the CDR3 is TGTGCCAGCAGCCGGACAGGGACTCAGCCCCAGCATTTT.

The V gene is TRBV9, the J gene TRBJ1-1, with D unclear. The CDR3 is made up of 14 amino acids. Germline V gives CDR1 SGDLS, CDR2 YYNGEE. Trimming cost V 0 bases and J 1 base, with 7 bases left between them. The CDR3 loop reads CASSVVAGNTEAFF. The CDR3, as DNA: TGTGCCAGCAGCGTAGTGGCGGGGAACACTGAAGCTTTCTTT.

The chain couples TRBV27 to TRBJ1-2; possible D gene TRBD1, 6 bases. This CDR3 contains 13 residues. Trimming stripped 2 bases from V and 4 bases from J, with 8 bases between. Per the germline V gene, CDR1 is MNHEY and CDR2 is SMNVEV (reference sequence). CDR3 bases: TGTGCCAGCAGTTTAACAGGGTTCTATGGCTACACCTTC. The encoded protein is CASSLTGFYGYTF.

V gene TRBV6-2 or TRBV6-3 combines with J gene TRBJ2-7; D is unclear. Germline V gene lookup returns CDR1 MNHEY and CDR2 SVGEGT. The CDR3 is made up of 13 amino acids. Trimming shortened V by 5 bases and J by 1 base, and 9 bases separated the two germline ends. CDR3 loop: CASSLVGSYEQYF. In DNA form, the CDR3 reads TGTGCCAGCAGTCTCGTCGGGTCCTACGAGCAGTACTTC.

V and J are TRBV4-3 and TRBJ2-3; D is perhaps TRBD1 (6 bases). The length of the CDR3 is 15 residues. V was trimmed by 3 bases and J by 6 bases, leaving 16 bases between them. Germline lookup yields CDR1 LGHNA and CDR2 YSLEER. The CDR3 bases are TGCGCCAGCAGCCAGACTAACTACAGGGAGGATACGCAGTATTTT. Translating it yields CASSQTNYREDTQYF.

The gene calls are TRBV5-6 and TRBJ1-2; 8 bases align to TRBD1. From germline, CDR1 is SGHDT and CDR2 YYEEEE. The CDR3 consists of 15 residues. V trimming: 0 bases; J trimming: 6 bases; junction bases outside the gene matches: 7. The CDR3 protein is CASSLGTRTGHGYTF. In DNA, the CDR3 is TGTGCCAGCAGCTTGGGAACCCGGACAGGGCATGGCTACACCTTC.

This clone has only one observation. The chain carries TRBV5-5 and TRBJ2-3; 8 nucleotides align to TRBD2. The germline gives CDR1 SGHKS, CDR2 YYEKEE (reference sequence). The CDR3 is 17 residues long. J gave up 6 bases and V 3 bases, and 15 bases lay outside the gene matches. The CDR3 protein is CASSSYTLSGGGDTQYF. The CDR3 DNA reads as TGTGCCAGCAGCTCTTACACCCTAAGCGGGGGAGGGGATACGCAGTATTTT. Drawing the rest from reference TRBV5-5 and TRBJ2-3, the complete variable domain is DAGVTQSPTHLIKTRGQQVTLRCSPISGHKSVSWYQQVLGQGPQFIFQYYEKEERGRGNFPDRFSARQFPNYSSELNVNALLLGDSALYLCASSSYTLSGGGDTQYFGPGTRLTVL.

The chain combines TRBV6-1 with TRBJ2-7; possible D gene TRBD2, 5 bases. There are 13 residues in the CDR3. The V gene's germline CDR1 is MNHNS and CDR2 SASEGT. Trimming pared 0 bases from V and 9 bases from J, leaving 12 bases between. CDR3 protein: CASSEARSEGQYF. CDR3 sequence (DNA): TGTGCCAGCAGTGAAGCGCGGTCCGAGGGGCAGTACTTC.